A selection of T cell receptor beta chains follows, all from one sample in a study of blood T cell repertoires in COVID-19. Libraries were prepared by immunoSEQ multiplex PCR; TCRdb keeps only in-frame clonotypes and omits some of them. The sample lists some 170,000 clones, around 85% occurring once. The specimen was peripheral blood. These receptors all stem from a woman in her fifties or sixties with acute or convalescent COVID-19. CDR3s include the opening cysteine and the closing phenylalanine or tryptophan. Fields, in order: V gene, J gene, D gene, clone size, CDR3 protein, CDR3 DNA. The D gene is left open where the match is weak. For some rows the clone size is stated as once, few or many, or as a class when expanded; others skip it.

V: TRBV10-3
J: TRBJ2-7
D: TRBD1
size: NA
CDR3: CAISERDSATYEQYF
DNA: TGTGCCATCAGTGAGCGGGACAGCGCCACCTACGAGCAGTACTTC

V: TRBV27
J: TRBJ1-2
D: TRBD1
size: once
CDR3: CASSYLGTGRNYGYTF
DNA: TGTGCCAGCAGTTACCTTGGGACAGGGCGAAACTATGGCTACACCTTC

V: TRBV12-3/TRBV12-4
J: TRBJ2-6
D: NA
size: NA
CDR3: CASDSSGANVLTF
DNA: TGTGCCAGCGACAGCTCTGGGGCCAACGTCCTGACTTTC

V: TRBV28
J: TRBJ1-5
D: NA
size: NA
CDR3: CASSPGLGSNQPQHF
DNA: TGTGCCAGCAGTCCAGGGTTAGGGAGCAATCAGCCCCAGCATTTT

V: TRBV24-1
J: TRBJ1-5
D: NA
size: NA
CDR3: CATSGAAYSNQPQHF
DNA: TGTGCCACCTCCGGCGCAGCGTATAGCAATCAGCCCCAGCATTTT

V: TRBV19
J: TRBJ1-3
D: TRBD1
size: NA
CDR3: CASSRQGVSGNTIYF
DNA: TGTGCCAGTAGTAGACAGGGTGTCTCTGGAAACACCATATATTTT

V: TRBV6-5
J: TRBJ2-7
D: NA
size: NA
CDR3: CASSPSGYEQYF
DNA: TGTGCCAGCAGTCCATCGGGCTACGAGCAGTACTTC

V: TRBV27
J: TRBJ1-2
D: TRBD1
size: NA
CDR3: CASRRTGQQGYTF
DNA: TGTGCCAGCAGACGGACAGGGCAGCAAGGCTACACCTTC

V: TRBV19
J: TRBJ1-1
D: NA
size: NA
CDR3: CATLGRDNTEAFF
DNA: TGTGCCACCCTAGGGCGGGACAACACTGAAGCTTTCTTT

V: TRBV14
J: TRBJ2-1
D: TRBD2
size: NA
CDR3: CASSQEGGRGSYNEQFF
DNA: TGTGCCAGCAGCCAAGAAGGAGGGAGGGGTTCCTACAATGAGCAGTTCTTC

V: TRBV11-2
J: TRBJ1-3
D: NA
size: NA
CDR3: CASSFTGRGGNTIYF
DNA: TGTGCCAGCAGCTTTACAGGGAGAGGTGGAAACACCATATATTTT

V: TRBV18
J: TRBJ1-5
D: TRBD1
size: NA
CDR3: CASSPPGTGVGNQPQHF
DNA: TGTGCCAGCTCACCACCGGGGACAGGGGTTGGGAATCAGCCCCAGCATTTT

V: TRBV18
J: TRBJ2-1
D: TRBD1
size: NA
CDR3: CASSSKTGRNEQFF
DNA: TGTGCCAGCTCATCAAAGACAGGGCGCAATGAGCAGTTCTTC

V: TRBV6-5
J: TRBJ2-3
D: NA
size: NA
CDR3: CASSLSVQGDTQYF
DNA: TGTGCCAGCAGCCTGAGCGTGCAGGGAGATACGCAGTATTTT

V: TRBV19
J: TRBJ1-5
D: NA
size: NA
CDR3: CASSILGNSNQPQHF
DNA: TGTGCCAGTAGTATTTTGGGCAATAGCAATCAGCCCCAGCATTTT

V: TRBV7-3
J: TRBJ2-1
D: TRBD2
size: once
CDR3: CASSLLGLEHEQFF
DNA: TGTGCCAGCAGCTTATTGGGACTAGAGCATGAGCAGTTCTTC

V: TRBV7-2
J: TRBJ2-5
D: NA
size: NA
CDR3: CASSRGSMGLTETQYF
DNA: TGTGCCAGCAGCCGTGGCAGCATGGGACTTACGGAGACCCAGTACTTC

V: TRBV14
J: TRBJ2-5
D: NA
size: NA
CDR3: CASSQGISVRAETQYF
DNA: TGTGCCAGCAGCCAAGGGATTAGCGTTCGAGCGGAGACCCAGTACTTC

V: TRBV15
J: TRBJ2-5
D: NA
size: NA
CDR3: CATSRDNTRGGEETQYF
DNA: TGTGCCACCAGCAGAGATAACACCCGCGGAGGAGAAGAGACCCAGTACTTC

V: TRBV27
J: TRBJ2-2
D: NA
size: NA
CDR3: CASSFRRVNTGELFF
DNA: TGTGCCAGCAGTTTCCGCAGGGTAAACACCGGGGAGCTGTTTTTT

V: TRBV6-6
J: TRBJ2-2
D: NA
size: NA
CDR3: CASRALRNTGELFF
DNA: TGTGCCAGCAGAGCCCTTCGGAACACCGGGGAGCTGTTTTTT

V: TRBV10-2
J: TRBJ2-1
D: NA
size: NA
CDR3: CASTGLSSYNEQFF
DNA: TGCGCCAGCACGGGACTCAGCTCCTACAATGAGCAGTTCTTC

V: TRBV3-1/TRBV3-2
J: TRBJ2-2
D: NA
size: NA
CDR3: CASSSPYGELFF
DNA: TGTGCCAGCAGCTCCCCGTACGGGGAGCTGTTTTTT